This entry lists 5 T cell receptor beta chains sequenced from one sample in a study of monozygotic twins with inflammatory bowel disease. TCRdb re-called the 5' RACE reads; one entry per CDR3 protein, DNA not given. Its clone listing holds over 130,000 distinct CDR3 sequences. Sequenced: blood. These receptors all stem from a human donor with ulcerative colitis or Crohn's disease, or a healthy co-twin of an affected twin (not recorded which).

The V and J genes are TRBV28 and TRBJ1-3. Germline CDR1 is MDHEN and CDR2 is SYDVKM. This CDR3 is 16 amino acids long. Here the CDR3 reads CASSSWTGSSGNTIYF.

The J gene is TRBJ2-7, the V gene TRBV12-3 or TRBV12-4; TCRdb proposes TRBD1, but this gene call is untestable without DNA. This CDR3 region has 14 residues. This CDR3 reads CASSLGAPSGGQYF.

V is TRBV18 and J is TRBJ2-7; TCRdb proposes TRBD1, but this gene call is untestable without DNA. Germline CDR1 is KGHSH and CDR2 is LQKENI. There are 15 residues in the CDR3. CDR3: CASSPTRDRSYEQYF.

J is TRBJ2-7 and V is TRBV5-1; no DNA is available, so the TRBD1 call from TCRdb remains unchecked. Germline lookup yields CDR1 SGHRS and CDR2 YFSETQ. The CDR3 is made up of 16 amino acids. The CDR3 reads CASSFYRDRGLYEQYF.

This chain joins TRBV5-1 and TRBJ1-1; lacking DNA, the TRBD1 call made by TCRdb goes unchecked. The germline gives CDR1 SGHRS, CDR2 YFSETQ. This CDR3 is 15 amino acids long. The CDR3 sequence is CASSLEGGWVTEAFF.